This T cell receptor beta chain came from a study of blood T cells in healthy people across ages. This clonotype was seen a handful of times. This CDR3 comprises 14 residues. Germline CDR1 reads SGHDT; CDR2 reads YYEEEE. V lost 0 bases and J lost 7; bases outside the gene matches: 6. A J-beta primer mix and a sample-barcoded 5' primer were used in a second PCR of about 7 to 12 cycles. TCRdb re-called the 5' RACE reads with MiXCR, one entry per CDR3 protein. The table includes more than 600,000 distinct CDR3 sequences, about 25% detected once. This sample also appeared in a second study, on T cells of mothers and their children.

The clonotype originates from a boy aged 10-17 years in good health. This chain joins TRBV5-6 and TRBJ2-7; TRBD1 aligns across 8 bases. The specimen was blood. CDR3 sequence (DNA): TGTGCCAGCAGCTTGGGACAGGGGTACCTGGAGCAGTACTTC. Its protein is CASSLGQGYLEQYF.